Sequencing of this T cell receptor beta chain was carried out in a study of blood T cell repertoires in COVID-19. About the research overall: From the United States, Italy and Spain came samples of acute and convalescent COVID-19. Sources were T cells, B-cell-depleted T cells, or PBMCs; the material itself was cDNA or gDNA.

There are 14 residues in the CDR3. Germline V lookup: CDR1 SGHKS, CDR2 YYEKEE (reference sequence). Trimming took 2 bases from V and 4 from J; bases not matched to a gene: 5. Study processing details: Amplification from reference gene primers served as the basis for estimated nucleated cell counts. The protocol was immunoSEQ multiplex PCR, while the TCRdb copy is restricted to in-frame clones and leaves out a portion. The V and J calls and clone size are taken from that table; D and trimming were inferred from the DNA. The sample contains roughly 180,000 clones, about 88% of which appear only once. The chain links TRBV5-5 to TRBJ1-2; TRBD1 agrees at 7 bases. The sequencing input was peripheral blood. The receptor comes from a woman in her 30s with active or convalescent COVID-19. The CDR3 sequence: CASSFSGGAYGYTF. Here the CDR3 DNA reads TGTGCCAGCAGCTTTTCAGGGGGTGCCTATGGCTACACCTTC.